These T cell receptor beta chains were read from a single sample in a study of radiation and T cells in renal cell carcinoma. The method was immunoSEQ multiplex PCR; TCRdb's version includes in-frame clones alone and lacks a portion of them. The data show 130,000 to 150,000 clones, around nine tenths seen once. The specimen comprised blood, sampled from a patient whose treatment included radiotherapy and nephrectomy. These receptors were collected from a woman in her forties or fifties with renal cell carcinoma. CDR3s include the opening cysteine and the closing phenylalanine or tryptophan.

j_gene,v_gene,CDR3aa
TRBJ1-5,TRBV9,CASSVGQDGNQPQHF
TRBJ2-3,TRBV4-1,CASSAGLALGTQYF
TRBJ2-1,TRBV19,CASSIFSGGATEQFF
TRBJ1-1,TRBV28,CASSLGGGEGGTEAFF
TRBJ2-5,TRBV4-3,CASSQTGTNTETQYF
TRBJ1-1,TRBV19,CASSIGQGARAFF
TRBJ2-7,TRBV9,CASSPRFEAYEQYF
TRBJ2-2,TRBV7-6,CASSISGVMNTGELFF
TRBJ2-7,TRBV6-1,CASSIAFEQYF
TRBJ1-5,TRBV7-2,CASNKAGGNQPQHF
TRBJ1-2,TRBV19,CASSRDSEANYGYTF
TRBJ2-5,TRBV5-1,CASSIPEGISGETQYF
TRBJ1-2,TRBV19,CASTLLGETYGYTF
TRBJ2-3,TRBV19,CASSRTSPADTQYF
TRBJ2-3,TRBV6-5,CATTIRRSTDTQYF
TRBJ2-5,TRBV9,CASSVRASGGDSQETQYF
TRBJ2-7,TRBV11-2,CASSLVTGTQFYEQYF
TRBJ1-6,TRBV2,CASSVSNSPLHF
TRBJ2-3,TRBV7-7,CASSEGLSQDTQYF
TRBJ1-2,TRBV6-1,CASSDLGQGTGYGYTF
TRBJ1-6,TRBV10-1,CASDPGSPLHF